Given below is one T cell receptor (beta chain) in context. Its antigen remains unidentified. This specimen belongs to a study of cytomegalovirus exposure and HLA in healthy donors. Study conclusions and caveats: TCR sequences were mostly rare, though some public TCRs occurred in many donors.

A multiplex PCR was run with 60 Vbeta primers and 13 Jbeta primers. The protocol was immunoSEQ multiplex PCR, while the TCRdb copy is restricted to in-frame clones and leaves out a portion. The sample records 90,000 to 110,000 clones, about 13% being singletons. Germline V lookup: CDR1 WNHNN, CDR2 SYGVQD (reference sequence). The V gene end was trimmed by 6 bases and the J gene end by 6 bases; junction bases not matched to a gene: 7. This CDR3 is 15 amino acids long. The clonotype comes from a man aged 35-49 years in good health and CMV-seropositive. Sequencing input: PBMCs. This sequence joins TRBV10-1 and TRBJ2-7; the match to TRBD2 covers 14 bases. The CDR3 loop is CASSQGLAGVFEQYF. CDR3 coding DNA: TGCGCCAGCAGCCAGGGACTAGCGGGAGTTTTCGAGCAGTACTTC.